This TCR beta chain derives from a study of T cell repertoires in cytomegalovirus infection. This clonotype has only a few counts. The target antigen is unknown. Points from the study as a whole: HLA-C-restricted TCR beta clonotypes specific for CMV led the ex vivo response.

TCRdb itself ran the reads through MiXCR, one entry per CDR3 protein. The table includes about 770,000 distinct CDR3 sequences, roughly 29% detected once. The germline CDR1 and CDR2 sequences are MNHEY and SMNVEV (reference sequence). There are 13 residues in the CDR3. Between the trimmed V and J ends, which lost 5 bases and 4 bases, there was a span of 12 bases. The chain links TRBV27 to TRBJ2-7, with D tentatively TRBD1 (6 bases). Here the sequenced sample was cultured CD8+ T cells from PBMCs, taken from culture after CMV antigen stimulation. This sequence was found in a human donor in good health (CMV status not recorded). Some clones in this sample may be carry-over from other donors' samples. The CDR3 protein is CASSLDSLYEQYF. The DNA for the CDR3 is TGTGCCAGCAGTCTGGACAGCCTATACGAGCAGTACTTC.